This entry features one TCR beta chain sequence. PCR involved 60 Vbeta and 13 Jbeta primers. Profiled with immunoSEQ multiplex PCR; TCRdb holds only in-frame clones, not every one. The sample totals 140,000 or so clones. This specimen comes from a study of cytomegalovirus exposure and HLA in healthy donors. The clonotype was recovered from a male donor in good health and CMV-seronegative. Sequencing used PBMCs.

The CDR3 bases are TGCGCCAGCAGCTTCCTGGGACAGGGGAACACCGGGGAGCTGTTTTTT. Its translation is CASSFLGQGNTGELFF. The chain combines TRBV5-1 with TRBJ2-2; 9 bases line up with TRBD1. This CDR3 has 16 residues. Trimming cost V 2 bases and J 1 base; bases outside gene matches: 3. Looked up from germline, CDR1 is SGHRS and CDR2 is YFSETQ.